This T cell receptor beta chain was identified during a study of T cell repertoires in cytomegalovirus infection. CDR1 is LNHDA and CDR2 is SQIVND in the germline V gene (reference sequence). The CDR3 contains 13 residues. Trimming took 5 bases from V and 6 from J, leaving 11 bases between them. In regard to this clonotype: Its specificity is not known.

Each CDR3 protein is one row after TCRdb ran MiXCR on the reads. The table has some 350,000 distinct CDR3 sequences, under 35% seen once. Here the sequenced sample was cultured PBMCs, taken from culture after CMV antigen stimulation. The sequence derives from a human donor in good health (CMV status not recorded). Some clones in this sample may be carry-over from other donors' samples. The chain employs TRBV19 and TRBJ1-5; D may be TRBD1 (5 bases). In nucleotides, the CDR3 is TGTGCCAGTAGTGCCAGGGCGTTTCAGCCCCAGCATTTT. Amino acid sequence: CASSARAFQPQHF.